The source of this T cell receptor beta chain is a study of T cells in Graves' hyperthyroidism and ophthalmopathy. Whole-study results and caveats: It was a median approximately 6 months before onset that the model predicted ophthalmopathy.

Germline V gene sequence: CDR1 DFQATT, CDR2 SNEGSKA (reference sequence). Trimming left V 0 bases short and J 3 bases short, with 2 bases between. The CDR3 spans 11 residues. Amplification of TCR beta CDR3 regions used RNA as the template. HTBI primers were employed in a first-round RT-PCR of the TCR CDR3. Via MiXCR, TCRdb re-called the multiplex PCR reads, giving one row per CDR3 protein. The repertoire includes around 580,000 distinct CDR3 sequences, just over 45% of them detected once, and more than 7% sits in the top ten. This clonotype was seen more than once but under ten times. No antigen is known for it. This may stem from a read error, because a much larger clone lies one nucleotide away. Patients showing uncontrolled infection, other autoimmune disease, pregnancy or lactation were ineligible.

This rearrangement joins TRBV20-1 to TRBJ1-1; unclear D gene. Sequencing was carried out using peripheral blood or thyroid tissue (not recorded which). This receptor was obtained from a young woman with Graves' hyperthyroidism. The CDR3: CSAREDTEAFF. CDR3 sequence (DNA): TGCAGTGCTAGAGAGGACACTGAAGCTTTCTTT.